The clone carrying this T cell receptor beta chain was observed once. Its target is unknown. CDR3 length: 13 residues. With 5 bases removed from V and 5 bases from J, the gap between germline ends came to 12 bases. Germline V lookup: CDR1 SGHAT, CDR2 FQDESV (reference sequence). Timing groups of about 4 and about 12 weeks for second doses were pooled. The data derive from a study of T cell responses to AZD1222 COVID-19 vaccine. The repertoire was sequenced with immunoSEQ multiplex PCR; TCRdb's copy has only in-frame clones and lacks some. Among around 99,000 clones listed, nearly 90% were seen once. Overall study results and limits: Donors in the cohort were predominantly white British and more often female, and clonal diversity was possibly underestimated. The CD4 TCRs associated with vaccination extended across spike and predominated at 160-218 and 743-854. Of spike-specific TCRs, nearly half reportedly target regions left unmutated in variants.

This TCR derives from an adult who received the AZD1222 COVID-19 vaccine. The chain couples TRBV11-1 to TRBJ1-1; no clear D. The sequencing used peripheral blood, collected 28 days after the second AZD1222 dose. The CDR3 bases are TGTGCCAGCAGCCCGTCCGGTCCGACTGAAGCTTTCTTT. This sequence encodes CASSPSGPTEAFF.